Presented here are 19 T cell receptor beta chains from one specimen sequenced in a study of CD8+ T cells in alopecia areata. Treatment meaning: oral pan-JAK inhibitor, 5-10 mg twice daily. Investigators isolated RNA and reverse transcribed it into cDNA to act as the sequencing template. The table came from immunoSEQ multiplex PCR; TCRdb's copy has only in-frame clones and leaves some out. The sample lists some 200,000 clones, 45% to 65% occurring once. The source was CD4+ T cells sorted from blood, collected at week 4, from a patient treated with tofacitinib. The receptors originated from a human donor with alopecia areata.

This chain joins TRBV30 and TRBJ1-5; weak D call: TRBD1 (5 bases). This CDR3 spans 15 amino acids. V was clipped by 2 bases and J by 6 bases, with 17 bases between them. CDR1 GTSNPN and CDR2 SVGIG come from the germline V gene (reference sequence). This CDR3 is CAWSTPPPGSQPQHF. CDR3 coding DNA: TGTGCCTGGAGTACCCCACCGCCAGGGTCTCAGCCCCAGCATTTT.

DNA of the CDR3: TGCGCCAGCAGCCAAGATACAGGCCACGGCGGGGAGCTGTTTTTT. Its translation is CASSQDTGHGGELFF. This chain uses TRBV4-3 with TRBJ2-2; D is possibly TRBD1 (5 bases). The germline gives CDR1 LGHNA, CDR2 YSLEER. CDR3 length: 15 amino acids. Trimming removed 0 bases from V and 7 bases from J, with 12 bases in between.

The chain links TRBV29-1 to TRBJ2-1; the match to TRBD1 covers 8 bases. Losses at the gene ends were 6 bases for V and 6 bases for J; bases not matched to a gene: 4. This CDR3 comprises 12 residues. Per the germline V gene, CDR1 is SQVTM and CDR2 is ANQGSEA. CDR3: CSVTGEANEQFF. In DNA form, the CDR3 reads TGCAGCGTGACAGGGGAAGCCAATGAGCAGTTCTTC.

This rearrangement joins TRBV7-2 to TRBJ2-4, with D uncertain. The germline V gene encodes CDR1 SGHTA and CDR2 FQGNSA. Trimming left V 1 base short and J 2 bases short, with 9 bases between. The CDR3 is 15 residues long. The CDR3 bases are TGTGCCAGCAGCTTAGGCTGGGATCCCAAAAACATTCAGTACTTC. This translates into CASSLGWDPKNIQYF.

This clone appeared a single time. The genes are TRBV2 and TRBJ2-4, with D perhaps TRBD1 (5 bases). Deletions cut 6 bases from V and 7 bases from J, with 13 bases between. This CDR3 is 13 amino acids long. CDR1 and CDR2 from the germline V gene are SNHLY and FYNNEI. DNA for the CDR3: TGTGCCAGCAGGCCCAGGGTGTGGAACATTCAGTACTTC. Protein sequence: CASRPRVWNIQYF.

V gene TRBV29-1 combines with J gene TRBJ2-3; D ambiguous. V was clipped by 7 bases and J by 1 base, with 12 bases between them. CDR1 and CDR2 (germline): SQVTM, ANQGSEA. There are 13 residues in the CDR3. DNA for the CDR3: TGCAGCGCCACCCGGACGGGCACAGATACGCAGTATTTT. It is translated as CSATRTGTDTQYF.

This rearrangement joins TRBV14 to TRBJ1-1, with D maybe TRBD1 (5 bases). V was pared by 4 bases and J by 3 bases, with 15 bases between. CDR3 length equals 15 residues. Germline V gives CDR1 SGHDN, CDR2 FVKESK. The chain's CDR3 is CASSRAQGRDTEAFF. The CDR3 bases are TGTGCCAGCAGCCGGGCTCAGGGACGAGACACTGAAGCTTTCTTT.

The gene calls are TRBV5-1 and TRBJ2-5; D is perhaps TRBD1 (6 bases). Germline CDR1 SGHRS, CDR2 YFSETQ. V dropped 3 bases and J dropped 1 base, with 7 bases sitting between them. There are 13 residues in the CDR3. This CDR3 reads CASSWDIQETQYF. In DNA, the CDR3 is TGCGCCAGCAGCTGGGACATCCAAGAGACCCAGTACTTC.

The V gene is TRBV6-5, the J gene TRBJ2-5; 11 bases map to TRBD1. Per germline, CDR1 MNHEY and CDR2 SVGAGI. CDR3 length: 14 residues. V was pared by 5 bases and J by 4 bases, with 3 bases of the junction left unmatched. The CDR3 DNA reads as TGTGCCAGCAGTACCGGGACAGGGGGAGAGACCCAGTACTTC. Its protein product is CASSTGTGGETQYF.

The rearrangement links TRBV6-5 to TRBJ2-7; 9 bases line up with TRBD1. CDR3 length: 15 amino acids. Trimming cost V 7 bases and J 3 bases; bases outside gene matches: 10. CDR1 and CDR2 (germline): MNHEY, SVGAGI. CDR3 sequence: CASKRDRDGDYEQYF. The DNA of the CDR3 is TGTGCCAGCAAACGGGACAGGGACGGGGACTACGAGCAGTACTTC.

This chain links TRBV4-1 with TRBJ2-5, with TRBD2 matching 8 bases. The J segment lost 5 bases and the V segment lost 4 bases, leaving 12 bases of the junction unmatched. Germline V gives CDR1 MGHRA, CDR2 YSYEKL. The CDR3 extends over 16 amino acids. CDR3 bases: TGCGCCAGCAGCCCAGTAACCGGGGGGGCGCGGGAGACCCAGTACTTC. As protein: CASSPVTGGARETQYF.

V and J are TRBV29-1 and TRBJ2-7; perhaps TRBD2 as D (5 bases). Germline CDR1 reads SQVTM; CDR2 reads ANQGSEA. Deletions cut 0 bases from V and 7 bases from J, with 10 bases between. The CDR3 extends over 12 amino acids. The CDR3 nucleotides are TGCAGCGTTGAAGATCCGGGGAATGAGCAGTACTTC. Its translation: CSVEDPGNEQYF.

The sample holds a few counts of this clone. The rearrangement uses TRBV29-1 and TRBJ1-2; D remains ambiguous. The germline V and J ends were trimmed by 4 bases and 5 bases, with 8 bases remaining between them. This CDR3 spans 11 amino acids. Germline CDR1 is SQVTM and CDR2 is ANQGSEA. CDR3 loop: CSVVEDYGYTF. The DNA for the CDR3 is TGCAGCGTTGTTGAAGATTATGGCTACACCTTC. Full variable domain (rest looked up from reference TRBV29-1 and TRBJ1-2): SAVISQKPSRDICQRGTSLTIQCQVDSQVTMMFWYRQQPGQSLTLIATANQGSEATYESGFVIDKFPISRPNLTFSTLTVSNMSPEDSSIYLCSVVEDYGYTFGSGTRLTVV.

V and J are TRBV30 and TRBJ1-4, with 10 bases aligning to TRBD1. V lost 2 bases to trimming and J lost 6 bases; unmatched junction nucleotides: 3. The V gene's germline CDR1 is GTSNPN and CDR2 SVGIG (reference sequence). This CDR3 comprises 14 residues. CDR3 in amino acids: CAWSFGTGDEKLFF. The CDR3 coding sequence is TGTGCCTGGAGTTTTGGGACAGGGGATGAAAAACTGTTTTTT.

V is TRBV7-8 and J is TRBJ2-5; 7 bases are shared with TRBD1. The CDR3 runs to 15 residues. In germline, CDR1 is SGHVS, CDR2 FQNEAQ. The junction had 8 bases not matched to a gene; V was cut back by 5 bases and J by 2 bases. The CDR3 sequence: CASSLRSGQQETQYF. The CDR3 nucleotides are TGTGCCAGCAGCCTTAGATCGGGACAGCAAGAGACCCAGTACTTC.

This clone was seen more than once but under ten times. CDR3 sequence (DNA): TGCAGCGCGGAGCGGACAGGGGGCCCCGGGGAGCTGTTTTTT. Encoded protein: CSAERTGGPGELFF. J is TRBJ2-2 and V is TRBV29-1; the match to TRBD1 covers 11 bases. J was trimmed by 6 bases and V by 7 bases; bases with no gene match: 7. The CDR3 runs to 14 residues. CDR1 is SQVTM, CDR2 ANQGSEA, per germline.

This clone was detected once. This sequence joins TRBV27 and TRBJ1-2; TRBD1 is a possible D gene (6 bases). CDR1 is MNHEY and CDR2 is SMNVEV in the germline V gene (reference sequence). The CDR3 sequence is 14 residues long. V gave up 5 bases and J gave up 3 bases, with 13 bases separating them. CDR3 DNA sequence: TGTGCCAGCAGTGCCTCTAGGACAGACTATGGCTACACCTTC. Residues: CASSASRTDYGYTF.

The CDR3 nucleotides read TGTGCCAGCAGTTTCTTTGCGGGTTATTCTTCTGAGACCCAGTACTTC. It specifies CASSFFAGYSSETQYF. The chain employs TRBV28 and TRBJ2-5; perhaps TRBD2 as D (5 bases). This CDR3 spans 16 amino acids. V was shortened by 3 bases and J by 5 bases, with 19 bases between the two germline ends. In germline, CDR1 is MDHEN, CDR2 SYDVKM.

This clone was picked up a small number of times. The V call is TRBV5-1, the J call TRBJ2-2; no definite D call. In germline, CDR1 is SGHRS, CDR2 YFSETQ. The CDR3 contains 12 residues. Trimming removed 0 bases from V and 6 bases from J, with 3 bases in between. The DNA of the CDR3 is TGCGCCAGCAGCTTGGATTCCGGGGAGCTGTTTTTT. Protein: CASSLDSGELFF.